Reported below is one T cell receptor (beta chain). What it binds is not known. This CDR3 is built from 15 residues. V gave up 2 bases and J gave up 4 bases, with 13 bases separating them. Germline CDR1 is MNHNY and CDR2 is SVGAGI (reference sequence). Sequencing used immunoSEQ multiplex PCR; TCRdb keeps in-frame clones, though not all of them. This table has about 62,000 clones, 79% appearing once. This sample was taken from a study of OX40 agonist ivuxolimab in advanced cancers. Points from the study as a whole: Averaged across samples, CD8+ T cells carried more expanded clones than CD4+ did. At 0.1 to 3.0 mg/kg, clonal expansion of CD4+ and CD8+ blood T cells had occurred by week 6.

The J gene is TRBJ2-3, the V gene TRBV6-6; the D gene is possibly TRBD2 (6 bases). This material consisted of CD4+ or CD8+ T cells sorted from blood, taken in a trial of the OX40 agonist ivuxolimab. The TCR sequence derives from an adult with an advanced solid tumor such as melanoma, head and neck, liver or kidney cancer. The CDR3 DNA reads as TGTGCCAGCAGTTACGAGGGCGGGGTGGCAGATACGCAGTATTTT. Protein: CASSYEGGVADTQYF.